This is a list of T cell receptor beta chains from one sample in a study of cytomegalovirus exposure and HLA in healthy donors. This table comes from immunoSEQ multiplex PCR, and its TCRdb copy is limited to in-frame clones, with some not included. The sample includes 170,000 or so clones, around 73% seen only once; the top ten take 2% to 2.5%. The sequenced sample was PBMCs. The receptor set was obtained from a man in his sixties in good health and CMV-seronegative. The CDR3 runs from the conserved cysteine through the conserved F or W. The D gene is left open where the match is weak. The size of a clone is reported for some rows only, either as once, few or many, or as a class for expanded clones.

j_call: TRBJ2-3
v_call: TRBV7-6
d_call: TRBD2
clone_size: -
cdr3_aa: CASSLLASGYTDTQYF
cdr3_nt: TGTGCCAGCAGCTTATTGGCTAGCGGGTACACAGATACGCAGTATTTT

j_call: TRBJ1-2
v_call: TRBV30
d_call: -
clone_size: -
cdr3_aa: CAWTQSVYGYTF
cdr3_nt: TGTGCCTGGACTCAAAGCGTCTATGGCTACACCTTC

j_call: TRBJ1-5
v_call: TRBV4-1
d_call: -
clone_size: -
cdr3_aa: CASSQDRIQVGPQHF
cdr3_nt: TGCGCCAGCAGCCAAGATCGGATACAGGTTGGGCCCCAGCATTTT

j_call: TRBJ1-1
v_call: TRBV14
d_call: -
clone_size: -
cdr3_aa: CASSQEIRESEAFF
cdr3_nt: TGTGCCAGCAGCCAAGAAATCCGGGAATCTGAAGCTTTCTTT

j_call: TRBJ1-2
v_call: TRBV6-5
d_call: TRBD1
clone_size: -
cdr3_aa: CASSSDRGGLYGYTF
cdr3_nt: TGTGCCAGCAGTTCCGACAGGGGTGGGCTCTATGGCTACACCTTC

j_call: TRBJ2-7
v_call: TRBV5-4
d_call: -
clone_size: once
cdr3_aa: CASSLGDSSGIYEQYF
cdr3_nt: TGTGCCAGCAGCTTGGGTGACAGCTCAGGTATCTACGAGCAGTACTTC

j_call: TRBJ2-7
v_call: TRBV30
d_call: -
clone_size: -
cdr3_aa: CAWIPGHSYEQYF
cdr3_nt: TGTGCCTGGATCCCTGGACATTCCTACGAGCAGTACTTC

j_call: TRBJ2-3
v_call: TRBV10-1
d_call: TRBD1
clone_size: -
cdr3_aa: CASSEDRGRDTQYF
cdr3_nt: TGCGCCAGCAGTGAGGACAGGGGAAGAGATACGCAGTATTTT

j_call: TRBJ2-2
v_call: TRBV29-1
d_call: -
clone_size: few
cdr3_aa: CSVSLAEGAGELFF
cdr3_nt: TGCAGCGTTTCCCTAGCGGAGGGGGCCGGGGAGCTGTTTTTT

j_call: TRBJ2-2
v_call: TRBV7-3
d_call: -
clone_size: -
cdr3_aa: CASSLTGGEGSTGELFF
cdr3_nt: TGTGCCAGCAGCTTAACAGGGGGGGAGGGCAGCACCGGGGAGCTGTTTTTT

j_call: TRBJ2-3
v_call: TRBV5-1
d_call: TRBD2
clone_size: -
cdr3_aa: CASSSGLAGETDTQYF
cdr3_nt: TGCGCCAGCAGCTCCGGACTAGCAGGGGAGACAGATACGCAGTATTTT

j_call: TRBJ2-5
v_call: TRBV29-1
d_call: -
clone_size: -
cdr3_aa: CSVERRDTVEETQYF
cdr3_nt: TGCAGCGTTGAGAGACGGGACACGGTGGAAGAGACCCAGTACTTC

j_call: TRBJ1-2
v_call: TRBV11-3
d_call: TRBD1
clone_size: -
cdr3_aa: CASSPPGQAAPYGYTF
cdr3_nt: TGTGCCAGCAGCCCACCGGGACAGGCCGCCCCTTATGGCTACACCTTC

j_call: TRBJ2-5
v_call: TRBV2
d_call: TRBD2
clone_size: few
cdr3_aa: CASSPTGLAVVYF
cdr3_nt: TGTGCCAGCAGTCCCACCGGACTAGCGGTCGTGTACTTC

j_call: TRBJ2-2
v_call: TRBV30
d_call: -
clone_size: -
cdr3_aa: CAWNLNTNTGELLF
cdr3_nt: TGTGCCTGGAACCTGAATACGAACACCGGGGAGCTGCTTTTT

j_call: TRBJ1-1
v_call: TRBV9
d_call: TRBD1
clone_size: few
cdr3_aa: CASSLQPITGEAFF
cdr3_nt: TGTGCCAGCAGCCTACAACCCATCACAGGGGAGGCTTTCTTT

j_call: TRBJ2-7
v_call: TRBV30
d_call: -
clone_size: few
cdr3_aa: CAWKRGGRAYEQYF
cdr3_nt: TGTGCCTGGAAGAGGGGGGGCAGAGCTTACGAGCAGTACTTC

j_call: TRBJ1-2
v_call: TRBV7-9
d_call: TRBD1
clone_size: -
cdr3_aa: CASSAPGTGGAVGYTF
cdr3_nt: TGTGCCAGCAGCGCCCCCGGGACAGGGGGCGCGGTGGGCTACACCTTC

j_call: TRBJ1-2
v_call: TRBV6-5
d_call: -
clone_size: -
cdr3_aa: CASSWGQGNNYGYTF
cdr3_nt: TGTGCCAGCAGTTGGGGGCAGGGGAACAACTATGGCTACACCTTC

j_call: TRBJ1-1
v_call: TRBV28
d_call: TRBD1
clone_size: -
cdr3_aa: CASSLSGQGMNTEAFF
cdr3_nt: TGTGCCAGCAGTTTATCGGGACAGGGGATGAACACTGAAGCTTTCTTT

j_call: TRBJ1-2
v_call: TRBV5-6
d_call: -
clone_size: few
cdr3_aa: CASSFPQGLGGYGYPF
cdr3_nt: TGTGCCAGCAGCTTCCCTCAGGGGCTTGGTGGCTATGGCTACCCCTTC

j_call: TRBJ1-2
v_call: TRBV19
d_call: -
clone_size: -
cdr3_aa: CASSIIRGSGILNGYTF
cdr3_nt: TGTGCCAGTAGTATTATAAGGGGGTCCGGAATTCTTAATGGCTACACCTTC

j_call: TRBJ1-2
v_call: TRBV19
d_call: -
clone_size: -
cdr3_aa: CASSLSIRYGYPF
cdr3_nt: TGTGCCAGTAGTCTTAGCATCCGCTATGGCTACCCCTTC

j_call: TRBJ2-5
v_call: TRBV9
d_call: TRBD1
clone_size: -
cdr3_aa: CASSPSGTAGETQYF
cdr3_nt: TGTGCCAGCAGCCCGTCCGGGACAGCCGGAGAGACCCAGTACTTC

j_call: TRBJ1-5
v_call: TRBV15
d_call: -
clone_size: -
cdr3_aa: CATSRIPGGISDQPQHF
cdr3_nt: TGTGCCACCAGCAGAATCCCTGGAGGAATCAGCGATCAGCCCCAGCATTTT

j_call: TRBJ1-5
v_call: TRBV2
d_call: TRBD1
clone_size: -
cdr3_aa: CASSGQGGRSNQPQHF
cdr3_nt: TGTGCCAGCAGTGGACAGGGTGGAAGGAGCAATCAGCCCCAGCATTTT

j_call: TRBJ2-3
v_call: TRBV6-6
d_call: TRBD1
clone_size: -
cdr3_aa: CASSRDRGDTDTQYF
cdr3_nt: TGTGCCAGCAGTAGGGACAGAGGCGACACAGATACGCAGTATTTT

j_call: TRBJ2-1
v_call: TRBV5-1
d_call: TRBD2
clone_size: -
cdr3_aa: CASSLGAGGAAQQFF
cdr3_nt: TGCGCCAGCAGCTTGGGTGCGGGAGGAGCGGCTCAGCAGTTCTTC

j_call: TRBJ2-1
v_call: TRBV5-1
d_call: TRBD2
clone_size: -
cdr3_aa: CASSASFTGGPYNEQFF
cdr3_nt: TGCGCCAGCAGCGCCTCATTCACGGGGGGGCCCTACAATGAGCAGTTCTTC

j_call: TRBJ1-5
v_call: TRBV6-1
d_call: -
clone_size: -
cdr3_aa: CASSGTVGNQPQHF
cdr3_nt: TGTGCCAGCAGTGGGACAGTGGGCAATCAGCCCCAGCATTTT

j_call: TRBJ1-2
v_call: TRBV28
d_call: -
clone_size: -
cdr3_aa: CASSAGVANYGYTF
cdr3_nt: TGTGCCAGCAGTGCAGGGGTCGCCAACTATGGCTACACCTTC

j_call: TRBJ1-4
v_call: TRBV6-6
d_call: TRBD1
clone_size: -
cdr3_aa: CASSSGQNNEKLFF
cdr3_nt: TGTGCCAGCAGTTCGGGACAGAATAATGAAAAACTGTTTTTT

j_call: TRBJ1-1
v_call: TRBV6-5
d_call: -
clone_size: -
cdr3_aa: CASTDGLGNTEAFF
cdr3_nt: TGTGCCAGCACCGACGGGTTGGGGAACACTGAAGCTTTCTTT

j_call: TRBJ1-3
v_call: TRBV10-3
d_call: TRBD1
clone_size: -
cdr3_aa: CAITPDRASGNTIYF
cdr3_nt: TGTGCCATCACCCCTGACAGGGCTTCTGGAAACACCATATATTTT

j_call: TRBJ1-1
v_call: TRBV6-6
d_call: TRBD1
clone_size: few
cdr3_aa: CASSTGDMNTEAFF
cdr3_nt: TGTGCCAGCAGCACAGGGGACATGAACACTGAAGCTTTCTTT

j_call: TRBJ2-6
v_call: TRBV5-6
d_call: -
clone_size: few
cdr3_aa: CASSLAGPGANVLTF
cdr3_nt: TGTGCCAGCAGCTTGGCTGGGCCTGGGGCCAACGTCCTGACTTTC

j_call: TRBJ1-4
v_call: TRBV7-9
d_call: -
clone_size: -
cdr3_aa: CASSSKGTVLSEGKLFF
cdr3_nt: TGTGCCAGCAGCTCAAAGGGAACAGTACTTTCAGAGGGAAAACTGTTTTTT

j_call: TRBJ2-7
v_call: TRBV4-3
d_call: TRBD2
clone_size: -
cdr3_aa: CASSQEGTSGSYEQYF
cdr3_nt: TGCGCCAGCAGCCAAGAAGGGACTAGCGGGAGCTACGAGCAGTACTTC

j_call: TRBJ2-3
v_call: TRBV10-1
d_call: TRBD2
clone_size: -
cdr3_aa: CASSDRSGGLSTDTQYF
cdr3_nt: TGCGCCAGCAGTGATCGCAGCGGGGGCTTGAGCACAGATACGCAGTATTTT

j_call: TRBJ1-3
v_call: TRBV10-3
d_call: -
clone_size: -
cdr3_aa: CAISESRGRGSGNTIYF
cdr3_nt: TGTGCCATCAGTGAGTCGAGAGGTCGAGGGTCTGGAAACACCATATATTTT

j_call: TRBJ2-2
v_call: TRBV5-1
d_call: -
clone_size: once
cdr3_aa: CASSNGQTTGELFF
cdr3_nt: TGCGCCAGCAGCAACGGACAGACCACCGGGGAGCTGTTTTTT

j_call: TRBJ1-2
v_call: TRBV2
d_call: -
clone_size: once
cdr3_aa: CASRAGQNYGYTF
cdr3_nt: TGTGCCAGCAGGGCGGGGCAGAACTATGGCTACACCTTC

j_call: TRBJ2-7
v_call: TRBV29-1
d_call: -
clone_size: -
cdr3_aa: CSVGQVNEQYF
cdr3_nt: TGCAGCGTTGGGCAAGTCAACGAGCAGTACTTC

j_call: TRBJ1-1
v_call: TRBV6-5
d_call: -
clone_size: -
cdr3_aa: CASSSQGTEAFF
cdr3_nt: TGTGCCAGCAGTTCACAGGGTACTGAAGCTTTCTTT

j_call: TRBJ1-5
v_call: TRBV6-8
d_call: -
clone_size: -
cdr3_aa: CASSWEVGNQPQHF
cdr3_nt: TGTGCCAGCAGTTGGGAGGTTGGCAATCAGCCCCAGCATTTT

j_call: TRBJ1-2
v_call: TRBV29-1
d_call: -
clone_size: -
cdr3_aa: CSVHGGGEPWDYGYTF
cdr3_nt: TGCAGCGTTCACGGAGGGGGGGAGCCTTGGGACTATGGCTACACCTTC

j_call: TRBJ2-7
v_call: TRBV7-2
d_call: TRBD2
clone_size: once
cdr3_aa: CASSLGLGLDYEQYF
cdr3_nt: TGTGCCAGCAGCTTAGGGTTGGGACTAGACTACGAGCAGTACTTC

j_call: TRBJ2-2
v_call: TRBV7-8
d_call: -
clone_size: -
cdr3_aa: CASSHGGVSPGELFF
cdr3_nt: TGTGCCAGCAGCCACGGAGGGGTGTCGCCCGGGGAGCTGTTTTTT

j_call: TRBJ1-2
v_call: TRBV4-1
d_call: TRBD1
clone_size: -
cdr3_aa: CASSVDTGTDYGYTF
cdr3_nt: TGCGCCAGCAGCGTTGACACCGGGACAGACTATGGCTACACCTTC